This T cell receptor beta chain was captured by sequencing in a study of control samples from healthy donors and cancer patients. Sequencing used immunoSEQ multiplex PCR; TCRdb keeps in-frame clones, though not all of them. Altogether 150,000 or so clones are present, 70% to 90% being singletons, with the ten largest covering more than 10%. Germline V CDR1 and CDR2: LGHDT, YNNKEL (reference sequence). The CDR3 length is 13 residues. With 6 bases removed from V and 6 bases from J, the gap between germline ends came to 12 bases. The sequencing sample was made of blood. The gene calls are TRBV3-1 (or the pseudogene TRBV3-2) and TRBJ2-1; possibly TRBD1 or TRBD2 for D (5 bases each). This clonotype was sampled from a man aged 25-40 years in good health. This chain's CDR3 is CASSRDAANEQFF. In DNA form, the CDR3 reads TGTGCCAGCAGTCGGGACGCAGCCAATGAGCAGTTCTTC.